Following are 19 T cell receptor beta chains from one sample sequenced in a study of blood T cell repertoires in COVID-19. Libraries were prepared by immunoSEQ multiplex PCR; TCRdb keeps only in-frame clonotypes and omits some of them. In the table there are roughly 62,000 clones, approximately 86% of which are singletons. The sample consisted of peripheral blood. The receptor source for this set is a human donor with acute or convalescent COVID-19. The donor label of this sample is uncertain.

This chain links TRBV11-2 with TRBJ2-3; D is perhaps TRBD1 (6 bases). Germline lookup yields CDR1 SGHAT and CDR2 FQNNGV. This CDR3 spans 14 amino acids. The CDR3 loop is CATTHRASTDTQYF. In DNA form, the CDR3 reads TGTGCTACGACCCACAGGGCTAGCACAGATACGCAGTATTTT. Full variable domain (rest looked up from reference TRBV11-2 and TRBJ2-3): EAGVAQSPRYKIIEKRQSVAFWCNPISGHATLYWYQQILGQGPKLLIQFQNNGVVDDSQLPKDRFSAERLKGVDSTLKIQPAKLEDSAVYLCATTHRASTDTQYFGPGTRLTVL.

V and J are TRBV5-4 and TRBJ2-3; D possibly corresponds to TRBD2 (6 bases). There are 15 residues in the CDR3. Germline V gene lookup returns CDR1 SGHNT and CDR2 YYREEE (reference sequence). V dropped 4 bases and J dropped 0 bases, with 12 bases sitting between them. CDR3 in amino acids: CASSPGGASTDTQYF. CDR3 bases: TGTGCCAGCAGCCCCGGAGGGGCTAGCACAGATACGCAGTATTTT. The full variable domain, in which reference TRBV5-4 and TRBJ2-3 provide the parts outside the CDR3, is ETGVTQSPTHLIKTRGQQVTLRCSSQSGHNTVSWYQQALGQGPQFIFQYYREEENGRGNFPPRFSGLQFPNYSSELNVNALELDDSALYLCASSPGGASTDTQYFGPGTRLTVL.

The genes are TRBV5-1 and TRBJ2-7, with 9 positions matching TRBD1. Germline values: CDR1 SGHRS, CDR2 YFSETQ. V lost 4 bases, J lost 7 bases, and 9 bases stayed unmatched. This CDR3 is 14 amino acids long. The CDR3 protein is CASSRIQGAREQYF. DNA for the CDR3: TGCGCCAGCAGCAGGATACAGGGGGCGCGGGAGCAGTACTTC. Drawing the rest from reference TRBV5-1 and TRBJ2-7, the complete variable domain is KAGVTQTPRYLIKTRGQQVTLSCSPISGHRSVSWYQQTPGQGLQFLFEYFSETQRNKGNFPGRFSGRQFSNSRSEMNVSTLELGDSALYLCASSRIQGAREQYFGPGTRLTVT.

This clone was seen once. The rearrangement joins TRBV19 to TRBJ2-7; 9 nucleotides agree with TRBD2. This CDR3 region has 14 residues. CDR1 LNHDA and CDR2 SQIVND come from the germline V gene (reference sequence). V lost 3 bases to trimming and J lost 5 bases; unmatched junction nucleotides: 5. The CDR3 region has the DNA TGTGCCAGTAGTATCCAAAGCGGGAGGAACGAGCAGTACTTC. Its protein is CASSIQSGRNEQYF.

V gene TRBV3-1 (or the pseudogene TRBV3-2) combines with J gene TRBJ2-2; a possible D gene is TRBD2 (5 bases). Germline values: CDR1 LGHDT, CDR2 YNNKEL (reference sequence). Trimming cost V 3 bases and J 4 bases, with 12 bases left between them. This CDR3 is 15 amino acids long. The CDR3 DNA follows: TGTGCCAGCAGCCAGGGCGGAGCGGTCACCGGGGAGCTGTTTTTT. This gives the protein CASSQGGAVTGELFF.

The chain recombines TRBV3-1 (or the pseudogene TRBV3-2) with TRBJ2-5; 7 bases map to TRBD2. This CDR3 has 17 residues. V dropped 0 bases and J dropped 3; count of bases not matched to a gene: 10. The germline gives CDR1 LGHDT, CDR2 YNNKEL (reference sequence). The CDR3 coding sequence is TGTGCCAGCAGCCAAGATTGGGTTGGCGGGAGTAAAGAGACCCAGTACTTC. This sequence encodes CASSQDWVGGSKETQYF.

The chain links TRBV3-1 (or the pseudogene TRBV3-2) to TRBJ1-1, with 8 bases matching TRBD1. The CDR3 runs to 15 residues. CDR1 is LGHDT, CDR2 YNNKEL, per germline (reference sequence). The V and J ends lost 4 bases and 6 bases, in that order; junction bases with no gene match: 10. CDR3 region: CASSPSDRAVAEAFF. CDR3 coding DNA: TGTGCCAGCAGCCCCTCGGACAGGGCGGTGGCTGAAGCTTTCTTT.

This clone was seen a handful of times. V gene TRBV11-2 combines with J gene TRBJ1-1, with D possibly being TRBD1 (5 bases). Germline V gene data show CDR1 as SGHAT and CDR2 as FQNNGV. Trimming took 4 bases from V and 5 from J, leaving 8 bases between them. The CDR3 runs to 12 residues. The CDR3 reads CASSSGWTEAFF. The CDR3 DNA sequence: TGTGCCAGCAGCTCAGGGTGGACTGAAGCTTTCTTT.

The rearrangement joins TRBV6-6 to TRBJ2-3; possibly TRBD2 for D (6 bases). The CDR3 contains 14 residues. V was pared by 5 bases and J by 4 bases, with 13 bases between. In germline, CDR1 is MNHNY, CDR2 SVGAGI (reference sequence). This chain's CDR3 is CASSPDRRADTQYF. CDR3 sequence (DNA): TGTGCCAGCAGTCCAGATCGGAGGGCAGATACGCAGTATTTT.

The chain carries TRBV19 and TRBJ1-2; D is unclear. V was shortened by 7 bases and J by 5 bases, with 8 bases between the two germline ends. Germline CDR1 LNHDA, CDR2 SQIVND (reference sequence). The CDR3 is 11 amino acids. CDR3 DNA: TGTGCCAGTACTGAGGGTTATGGCTACACCTTC. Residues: CASTEGYGYTF.

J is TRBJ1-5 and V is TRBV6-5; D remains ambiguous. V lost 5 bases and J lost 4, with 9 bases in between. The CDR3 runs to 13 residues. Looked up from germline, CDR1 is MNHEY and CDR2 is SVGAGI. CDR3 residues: CASSQSGNQPQHF. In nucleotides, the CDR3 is TGTGCCAGCAGTCAATCGGGAAATCAGCCCCAGCATTTT.

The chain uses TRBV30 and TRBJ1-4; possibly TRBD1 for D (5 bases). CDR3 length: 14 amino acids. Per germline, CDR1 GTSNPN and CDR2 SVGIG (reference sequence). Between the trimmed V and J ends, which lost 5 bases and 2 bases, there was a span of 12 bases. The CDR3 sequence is CAWGDGGTNEKLFF. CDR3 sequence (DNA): TGTGCCTGGGGGGACGGAGGGACTAATGAAAAACTGTTTTTT.

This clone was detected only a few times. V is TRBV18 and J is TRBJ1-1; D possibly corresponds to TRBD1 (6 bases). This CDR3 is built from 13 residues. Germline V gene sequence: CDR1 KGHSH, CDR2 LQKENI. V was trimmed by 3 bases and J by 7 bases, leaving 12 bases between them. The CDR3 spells CASSPWGGREAFF. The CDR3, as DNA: TGTGCCAGCTCACCCTGGGGGGGGCGTGAAGCTTTCTTT.

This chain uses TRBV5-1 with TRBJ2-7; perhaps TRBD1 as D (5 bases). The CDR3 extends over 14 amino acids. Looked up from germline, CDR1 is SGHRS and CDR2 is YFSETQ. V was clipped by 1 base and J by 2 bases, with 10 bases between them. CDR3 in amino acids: CASSLQGAPYEQYV. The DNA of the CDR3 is TGCGCCAGCAGCTTGCAAGGGGCCCCCTACGAGCAGTACGTC.

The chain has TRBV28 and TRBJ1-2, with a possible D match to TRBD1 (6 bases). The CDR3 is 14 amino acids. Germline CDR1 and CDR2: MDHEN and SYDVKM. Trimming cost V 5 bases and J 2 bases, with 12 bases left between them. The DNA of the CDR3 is TGTGCCAGCAGTCAGGTAACAGGGAACTATGGCTACACCTTC. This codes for CASSQVTGNYGYTF.

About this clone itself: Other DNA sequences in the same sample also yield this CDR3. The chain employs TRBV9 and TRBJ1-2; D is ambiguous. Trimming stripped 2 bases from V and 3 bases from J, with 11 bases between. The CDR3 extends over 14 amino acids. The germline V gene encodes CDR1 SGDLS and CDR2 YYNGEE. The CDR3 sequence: CASSVGNQDYGYTF. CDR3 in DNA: TGTGCCAGCAGCGTCGGGAATCAGGACTATGGCTACACCTTC.

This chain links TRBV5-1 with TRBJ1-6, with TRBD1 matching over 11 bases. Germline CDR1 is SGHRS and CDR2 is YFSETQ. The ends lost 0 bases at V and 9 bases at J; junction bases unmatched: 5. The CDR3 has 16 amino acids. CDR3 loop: CASSLARTGGSSPLHF. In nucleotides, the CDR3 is TGCGCCAGCAGCTTGGCACGGACAGGGGGCAGTTCACCCCTCCACTTT.

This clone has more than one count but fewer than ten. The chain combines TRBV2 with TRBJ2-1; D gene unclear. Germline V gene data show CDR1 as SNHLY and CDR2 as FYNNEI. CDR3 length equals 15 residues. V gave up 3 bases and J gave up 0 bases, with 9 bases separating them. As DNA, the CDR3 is TGTGCCAGCAGTGAGACTCTTAGCTCCTACAATGAGCAGTTCTTC. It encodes CASSETLSSYNEQFF.

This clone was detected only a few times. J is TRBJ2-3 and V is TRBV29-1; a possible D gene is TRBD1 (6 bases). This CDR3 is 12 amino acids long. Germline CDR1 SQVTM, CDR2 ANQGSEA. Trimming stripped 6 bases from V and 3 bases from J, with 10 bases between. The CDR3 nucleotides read TGCAGCGTGGAACAGGGAACAGATACGCAGTATTTT. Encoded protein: CSVEQGTDTQYF.